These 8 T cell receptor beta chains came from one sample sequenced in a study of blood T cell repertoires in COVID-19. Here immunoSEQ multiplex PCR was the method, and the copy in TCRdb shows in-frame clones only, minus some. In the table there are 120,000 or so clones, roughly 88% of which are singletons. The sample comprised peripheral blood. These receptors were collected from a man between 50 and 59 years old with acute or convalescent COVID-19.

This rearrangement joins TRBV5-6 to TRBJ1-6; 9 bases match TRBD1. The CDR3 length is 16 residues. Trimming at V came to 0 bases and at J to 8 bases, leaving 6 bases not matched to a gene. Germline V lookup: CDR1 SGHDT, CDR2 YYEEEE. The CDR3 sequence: CASSLDRGREYSPLHF. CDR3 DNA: TGTGCCAGCAGCTTGGACAGGGGGCGCGAATATTCACCCCTCCACTTT.

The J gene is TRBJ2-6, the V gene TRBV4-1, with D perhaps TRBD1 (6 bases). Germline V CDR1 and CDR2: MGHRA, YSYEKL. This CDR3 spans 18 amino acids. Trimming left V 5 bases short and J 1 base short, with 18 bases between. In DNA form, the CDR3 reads TGCGCCAGCAGCATTCGGACAGACACCCTTTCTGGGGCCAACGTCCTGACTTTC. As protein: CASSIRTDTLSGANVLTF.

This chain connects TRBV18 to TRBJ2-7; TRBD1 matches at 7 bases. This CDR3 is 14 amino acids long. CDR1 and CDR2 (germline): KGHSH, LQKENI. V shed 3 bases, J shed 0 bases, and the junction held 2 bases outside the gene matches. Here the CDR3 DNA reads TGTGCCAGCTCACCCCAGGGGGTCTCCTACGAGCAGTACTTC. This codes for CASSPQGVSYEQYF.

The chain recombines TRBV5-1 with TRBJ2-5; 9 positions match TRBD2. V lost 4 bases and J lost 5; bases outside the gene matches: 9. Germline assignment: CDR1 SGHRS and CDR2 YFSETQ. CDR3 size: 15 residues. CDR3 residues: CASSPGDSGSETQYF. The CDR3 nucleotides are TGCGCCAGCAGCCCCGGGGATAGCGGGAGCGAGACCCAGTACTTC.

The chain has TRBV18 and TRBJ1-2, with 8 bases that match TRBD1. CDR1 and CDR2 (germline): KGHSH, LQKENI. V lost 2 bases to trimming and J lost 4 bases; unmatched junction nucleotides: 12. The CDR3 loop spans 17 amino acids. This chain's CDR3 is CASSPAGQVSLGYGYTF. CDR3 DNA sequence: TGTGCCAGCTCACCAGCGGGACAGGTCTCGCTCGGCTATGGCTACACCTTC.

CDR3 sequence reads: CASSLLGRQGGETQYF. The CDR3 DNA reads as TGTGCCAGCAGCTTACTCGGTCGACAGGGGGGAGAGACCCAGTACTTC. The genes are TRBV7-2 and TRBJ2-5; 9 bases map to TRBD1. Germline V gives CDR1 SGHTA, CDR2 FQGNSA. The V gene end was trimmed by 2 bases and the J gene end by 4 bases; junction bases not matched to a gene: 8. This CDR3 is built from 16 residues.

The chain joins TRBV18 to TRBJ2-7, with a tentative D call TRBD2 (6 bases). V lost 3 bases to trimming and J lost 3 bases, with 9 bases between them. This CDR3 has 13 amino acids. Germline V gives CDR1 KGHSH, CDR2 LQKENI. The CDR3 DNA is TGTGCCAGCTCACCTCCGGGACTCTACGAGCAGTACTTC. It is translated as CASSPPGLYEQYF.

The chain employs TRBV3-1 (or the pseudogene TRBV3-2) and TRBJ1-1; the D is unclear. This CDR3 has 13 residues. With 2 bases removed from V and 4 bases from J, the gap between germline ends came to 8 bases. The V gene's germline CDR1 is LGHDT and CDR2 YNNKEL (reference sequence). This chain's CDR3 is CASSQRGVTEAFF. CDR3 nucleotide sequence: TGTGCCAGCAGCCAACGGGGTGTCACTGAAGCTTTCTTT.